This TCR beta chain was captured by sequencing in a study of tumor and adjacent non-tumor tissue in lung cancer. Regarding the study as a whole: Top 100 clones took a larger repertoire share in normal lung.

This sample's RNA came from whole unsorted tissue. Germline CDR1 is SGHAT and CDR2 is FQNNGV. Trimming removed 1 base from V and 5 bases from J, with 17 bases in between. The CDR3 contains 16 residues. To note about this clonotype: Its cognate antigen is unknown. The CDR3 ends on some other residue instead of the conserved phenylalanine or tryptophan, so this is likely a read error.

Three rounds of nested PCR, following a modified ARM-PCR protocol, produced the TCRbeta library. Each CDR3 protein gets one entry after TCRdb re-called the multiplex PCR reads with MiXCR. The table records some 80,000 distinct CDR3 sequences, 55% to 75% of them present only once. What was sequenced was lung tumor tissue. This receptor was identified in a woman aged 40 to 50 with non-small cell lung cancer. The chain has TRBV11-2 and TRBJ2-5; D possibly corresponds to TRBD1 (6 bases). This CDR3 is CASSLGLQYQGETQYM. The CDR3 nucleotides read TGTGCCAGCAGCTTAGGACTACAGTATCAGGGGGAGACCCAGTACATG.